This T cell receptor beta chain emerged from a study of neurological immune-mediated disorders. Study findings and constraints: The most TCR clonal expansion was seen in HTLV-1-associated myelopathy, and the least was seen in multiple sclerosis, which fell below healthy controls.

Per germline, CDR1 ENHRY and CDR2 SYGVKD. Trimming removed 3 bases from V and 1 base from J, with 16 bases in between. The CDR3 runs 17 residues. At least ten counts were recorded for this clonotype. The antigen is not known. The cDNA was synthesized by 5'RACE incorporating 10-nucleotide random UMIs. TCRdb reanalysed the 5' RACE reads using MiXCR and keeps one entry per CDR3 protein. The sample has some 26,000 distinct CDR3 sequences, 6.6% seen once. 2 million unsorted PBMCs were stored in RNAlater at -80 °C before RNA extraction. The receptor was derived from a woman aged 45-59 years in good health. V gene TRBV10-3 combines with J gene TRBJ1-5; D remains ambiguous. Sample: PBMCs. The DNA for the CDR3 is TGTGCCATCAGTGAAGCGATTGATCCGGGGAGCAATCAGCCCCAGCATTTT. This sequence encodes CAISEAIDPGSNQPQHF.